Below, one T cell receptor beta chain is given with its context. The antigen is not known. Germline assignment: CDR1 ENHRY and CDR2 SYGVKD. Trimming stripped 6 bases from V and 3 bases from J, with 14 bases between. The CDR3 spans 14 residues. These data are taken from a study of T cells in Graves' hyperthyroidism and ophthalmopathy. Study findings and constraints: A model built on 13 V-J features separated ophthalmopathy from stable hyperthyroidism.

Orbital computed tomography and thyroid ultrasound, together with serum TRAb and thyroxine and clinical symptoms, were used for diagnoses. RNA transcripts provided the source from which TCR beta CDR3 regions were amplified. First-round RT-PCR with HTBI primers amplified the TCR CDR3 region. Using its own MiXCR run on the multiplex PCR reads, TCRdb lists one record per CDR3 protein. The sample consists of about 46,000 distinct CDR3 sequences, roughly 49% of them appearing once. The V gene is TRBV10-3, the J gene TRBJ1-1, with TRBD1 as a possible D gene (6 bases). The sequenced sample consisted of peripheral blood or thyroid tissue (not recorded which). The TCR comes from a woman in her forties or fifties with Graves' hyperthyroidism. The CDR3 nucleotides read TGTGCCATCAGCGAAGGACAGCTCCACACTGAAGCTTTCTTT. It codes for CAISEGQLHTEAFF.